The 17 T cell receptor beta chains reported below all come from one sample, sequenced in a study of blood T cell repertoires in COVID-19. Only in-frame clones appear in the TCRdb table, and some are missing; sequencing was by immunoSEQ multiplex PCR. The sample includes under 200,000 clones, 65% to 85% of them seen just once. The sequencing input was peripheral blood. Receptors were obtained from a human donor with acute or convalescent COVID-19. The donor label of this sample is uncertain.

This CDR3 reads CASSPTPRAYNEQFF. The DNA for the CDR3 is TGTGCCAGTAGCCCGACCCCCCGGGCCTACAATGAGCAGTTCTTC. V gene TRBV19 combines with J gene TRBJ2-1; D ambiguous. The CDR3 sequence is 15 residues long. V gave up 6 bases and J gave up 2 bases, with 14 bases separating them. From germline, CDR1 is LNHDA and CDR2 SQIVND (reference sequence).

This clone was counted between two and nine times. This chain uses TRBV9 with TRBJ1-6; D is undetermined. In germline, CDR1 is SGDLS, CDR2 YYNGEE. The V end was cut by 0 bases, the J end by 0 bases, with 13 bases between. The CDR3 contains 18 residues. The CDR3 reads CASSVDPGSSSYNSPLHF. Written as DNA, the CDR3 is TGTGCCAGCAGCGTAGACCCAGGCTCGAGCTCCTATAATTCACCCCTCCACTTT.

This clone was observed a single time. This chain joins TRBV28 and TRBJ2-1; 14 nucleotides line up with TRBD2. The J segment lost 6 bases and the V segment lost 2 bases, leaving 3 bases of the junction unmatched. Germline CDR1 and CDR2: MDHEN and SYDVKM. The CDR3 sequence is 16 residues long. The CDR3 region is CASSLVGLAGGNEQFF. The CDR3 nucleotides are TGTGCCAGCAGTTTAGTAGGACTAGCGGGAGGCAATGAGCAGTTCTTC.

This rearrangement joins TRBV5-1 to TRBJ2-3; TRBD2 aligns across 7 bases. The CDR3 is 14 residues long. CDR1 SGHRS and CDR2 YFSETQ come from the germline V gene. With 5 bases clipped from V and 6 bases from J, the junction kept 9 bases outside the gene matches. CDR3 sequence: CASRPAGVRDTQYF. The CDR3 DNA sequence: TGCGCCAGCAGACCGGCGGGAGTGAGGGATACGCAGTATTTT.

Written as DNA, the CDR3 is TGTGCCAGTAGTATATTGGGGGGGACCAACGTCCTGACTTTC. Amino acid sequence: CASSILGGTNVLTF. This chain uses TRBV19 with TRBJ2-6; 7 bases fit TRBD2. Germline CDR1 reads LNHDA; CDR2 reads SQIVND (reference sequence). The length of the CDR3 is 14 residues. J was trimmed by 8 bases and V by 2 bases; bases with no gene match: 3.

CDR3 nucleotides: TGTGCCAGCAGCTTGGGGGACAGGGGCTACGAGCAGTACTTC. As protein: CASSLGDRGYEQYF. The chain carries TRBV5-5 and TRBJ2-7; 10 bases are shared with TRBD1. The germline V gene encodes CDR1 SGHKS and CDR2 YYEKEE (reference sequence). The CDR3 loop spans 14 amino acids. Trimming cost V 0 bases and J 3 bases; bases outside gene matches: 0.

The chain carries TRBV5-4 and TRBJ1-2, with 12 bases that match TRBD1. This CDR3 contains 16 residues. V was clipped by 4 bases and J by 6 bases; unmatched bases: 10. Germline-derived CDR1 and CDR2 are SGHNT and YYREEE (reference sequence). The CDR3 region has the DNA TGTGCCAGCAGCCTAGGGACAGGGGGCGTCAGGGATGGCTACACCTTC. Translated: CASSLGTGGVRDGYTF. The complete variable domain, with remaining parts taken from reference TRBV5-4 and TRBJ1-2, reads ETGVTQSPTHLIKTRGQQVTLRCSSQSGHNTVSWYQQALGQGPQFIFQYYREEENGRGNFPPRFSGLQFPNYSSELNVNALELDDSALYLCASSLGTGGVRDGYTFGSGTRLTVV.

The chain combines TRBV18 with TRBJ2-6, with a weak D call TRBD1 (5 bases). Germline V gene sequence: CDR1 KGHSH, CDR2 LQKENI. Trimming took 6 bases from V and 0 from J, leaving 9 bases between them. There are 15 residues in the CDR3. Here the CDR3 DNA reads TGTGCCAGCTCGGACATGAGCTCTGGGGCCAACGTCCTGACTTTC. The encoded protein is CASSDMSSGANVLTF.

This clone is a singleton in its sample. The chain joins TRBV6-5 to TRBJ1-4, with D possibly TRBD1 on 5 matching bases. The V and J ends lost 8 bases and 8 bases respectively, with 9 bases between them. Germline V CDR1 and CDR2: MNHEY, SVGAGI. The CDR3 covers 11 residues. This chain's CDR3 is CASSRGEKLFF. The DNA of the CDR3 is TGTGCCAGCTCCCGGGGGGAAAAACTGTTTTTT.

V usage is TRBV11-3 and J usage is TRBJ2-1, with a weak D call TRBD2 (6 bases). Looked up from germline, CDR1 is SGHNT and CDR2 is YENEEA. The CDR3 consists of 15 residues. V was clipped by 5 bases and J by 0 bases, with 11 bases between them. The DNA of the CDR3 is TGTGCCAGCAGCCCCGACGGGAGCTCCTACAATGAGCAGTTCTTC. Translated, it gives CASSPDGSSYNEQFF.

V usage is TRBV7-3 and J usage is TRBJ1-5, with 9 bases lining up with TRBD1. Germline-derived CDR1 and CDR2 are SGHTA and FQGTGA. This CDR3 spans 17 amino acids. Trimming took 5 bases from V and 0 from J; bases not matched to a gene: 8. CDR3 sequence reads: CASSPLDRGGSNQPQHF. In nucleotides, the CDR3 is TGTGCCAGCAGCCCGCTGGACAGGGGAGGTAGCAATCAGCCCCAGCATTTT.

This sequence joins TRBV10-3 and TRBJ1-2; 7 nucleotides agree with TRBD1. The CDR3 is 14 amino acids. Germline trimming cut 6 bases from V and 3 bases from J; bases unmatched to any gene: 7. Germline values: CDR1 ENHRY, CDR2 SYGVKD. The CDR3 is CAISDHQGDYGYTF. The CDR3 DNA sequence: TGTGCCATCAGCGACCATCAGGGGGACTATGGCTACACCTTC.

The chain carries TRBV4-1 and TRBJ1-5; D might be TRBD1 (6 bases). Trimming pared 1 base from V and 3 bases from J, leaving 13 bases between. The CDR3 consists of 16 residues. From germline, CDR1 is MGHRA and CDR2 YSYEKL. CDR3 loop: CASSQVKGENNQPQHF. In nucleotides, the CDR3 is TGCGCCAGCAGCCAAGTGAAGGGGGAAAACAATCAGCCCCAGCATTTT.

V and J are TRBV11-2 and TRBJ2-1; a weak D match, TRBD2 (6 bases). Looked up from germline, CDR1 is SGHAT and CDR2 is FQNNGV. Trimming cost V 6 bases and J 2 bases, with 20 bases left between them. The CDR3 has 17 amino acids. CDR3 sequence: CASRFTTGGEAYNEQFF. The DNA of the CDR3 is TGTGCCAGCAGGTTTACCACGGGCGGGGAGGCCTACAATGAGCAGTTCTTC.

This chain links TRBV7-2 with TRBJ2-7, with 10 bases lining up with TRBD1. The J segment lost 1 base and the V segment lost 5 bases, leaving 8 bases of the junction unmatched. The CDR3 spans 16 residues. The V gene's germline CDR1 is SGHTA and CDR2 FQGNSA. The CDR3 region has the DNA TGTGCCAGCAGCCCCCGGCCGGGACAGGGGTCCTACGAGCAGTACTTC. This encodes CASSPRPGQGSYEQYF.

CDR3 amino acids: CASRAWRDNYGYTF. DNA of the CDR3: TGTGCCAGCAGGGCCTGGAGGGATAACTATGGCTACACCTTC. This chain uses TRBV28 with TRBJ1-2; D not resolved. The germline gives CDR1 MDHEN, CDR2 SYDVKM. V shed 6 bases and J shed 1 base, with 12 bases lying between them. The CDR3 covers 14 residues.

The table lists this clone with a count of one. The genes are TRBV11-2 and TRBJ2-7, with D maybe TRBD2 (5 bases). V was cut by 3 bases and J by 5 bases, with 5 bases left in between. CDR3 size: 11 residues. Germline CDR1 is SGHAT and CDR2 is FQNNGV. The CDR3 reads CASSLRDEQYF. The CDR3 DNA sequence: TGTGCCAGCAGCTTGAGGGACGAGCAGTACTTC.